These 28 T cell receptor beta chains came from one sample sequenced in a study of shared clonotypes between healthy human individuals. Clones were read by immunoSEQ multiplex PCR, and TCRdb kept only the in-frame ones, dropping some. Here the sample spans about 1 million clones, approximately 72% being singletons. Sequenced sample: memory CD4+ T cells sorted from blood. The sample's subset: CD45RA-negative fraction. These receptors all stem from a man aged 18-30 years in good health.

CDR3 loop: CASRSDSRGPGELFF. In DNA, the CDR3 is TGTGCCAGCAGATCTGACTCAAGGGGCCCCGGGGAGCTGTTTTTT. The rearrangement links TRBV7-9 to TRBJ2-2; D possibly corresponds to TRBD1 (5 bases). Trimming shortened V by 6 bases and J by 6 bases, and 17 bases separated the two germline ends. CDR1 SEHNR and CDR2 FQNEAQ come from the germline V gene (reference sequence). The CDR3 is made up of 15 amino acids.

This chain uses TRBV11-2 with TRBJ2-7; D is unclear. The ends were cut back, 2 bases at V and 4 bases at J, with 6 bases in the middle. CDR1 and CDR2 (germline): SGHAT, FQNNGV. There are 12 residues in the CDR3. The CDR3 loop is CASSLIMYEQYF. The DNA of the CDR3 is TGTGCCAGCAGCTTAATAATGTACGAGCAGTACTTC. The full variable domain, rest sourced from reference TRBV11-2 and TRBJ2-7, is EAGVAQSPRYKIIEKRQSVAFWCNPISGHATLYWYQQILGQGPKLLIQFQNNGVVDDSQLPKDRFSAERLKGVDSTLKIQPAKLEDSAVYLCASSLIMYEQYFGPGTRLTVT.

This clone appeared a single time. The J gene is TRBJ1-2, the V gene TRBV14; D uncertain. The CDR3 consists of 13 residues. Trimming pared 3 bases from V and 2 bases from J, leaving 7 bases between. Germline CDR1 and CDR2: SGHDN and FVKESK. This CDR3 is CASSQGRNYGYTF. For the CDR3, the DNA is TGTGCCAGCAGCCAGGGGAGGAACTATGGCTACACCTTC.

V is TRBV10-3 and J is TRBJ2-7; 9 bases are shared with TRBD1. This CDR3 region has 14 residues. J lost 6 bases, V lost 5 bases, and 8 bases had no gene match. Germline assignment: CDR1 ENHRY and CDR2 SYGVKD. The CDR3 nucleotides are TGTGCCATCAGTCAGCCTGGACAGGGGCGCGAGCAGTACTTC. It translates to CAISQPGQGREQYF.

Here the CDR3 reads CASSPGLLRHSGNTIYF. CDR3 in DNA: TGTGCCAGCTCACCTGGACTGTTACGCCACTCTGGAAACACCATATATTTT. The chain carries TRBV18 and TRBJ1-3; D remains unclear. The CDR3 length is 17 residues. Germline V CDR1 and CDR2: KGHSH, LQKENI. V lost 3 bases, J lost 0 bases, and 15 bases lay in between. Based on the CDR3 plus reference TRBV18 and TRBJ1-3, the full variable domain is NAGVMQNPRHLVRRRGQEARLRCSPMKGHSHVYWYRQLPEEGLKFMVYLQKENIIDESGMPKERFSAEFPKEGPSILRIQQVVRGDSAAYFCASSPGLLRHSGNTIYFGEGSWLTVV.

The chain employs TRBV5-4 and TRBJ2-7; the match to TRBD2 covers 7 bases. The trim removed 5 bases at V and 5 bases at J, leaving 4 bases unmatched. CDR1 and CDR2 (germline): SGHNT, YYREEE (reference sequence). CDR3 length equals 12 residues. The CDR3 loop is CASSPGGNEQYF. The DNA of the CDR3 is TGTGCCAGCAGTCCGGGGGGAAACGAGCAGTACTTC.

The V and J genes are TRBV10-1 and TRBJ2-7, with a possible D match to TRBD2 (6 bases). V was clipped by 5 bases and J by 6 bases, with 17 bases between them. CDR1 and CDR2 (germline): WNHNN, SYGVQD (reference sequence). The CDR3 has 14 residues. The DNA for the CDR3 is TGCGCCAGCAGTAACTCTGGGGGGAAGAGCGAGCAGTACTTC. Translation: CASSNSGGKSEQYF.

In regard to this clone: This CDR3 is also generated by other DNA sequences in the sample. The rearrangement links TRBV7-2 to TRBJ2-7, with 7 bases fitting TRBD1. V was clipped by 1 base and J by 2 bases; unmatched bases: 2. Germline V CDR1 and CDR2: SGHTA, FQGNSA. The CDR3 has 14 residues. The CDR3 loop reads CASSLDRGPYEQYF. CDR3 coding DNA: TGTGCCAGCAGCTTAGACAGGGGCCCCTACGAGCAGTACTTC. The complete variable domain, with remaining parts taken from reference TRBV7-2 and TRBJ2-7, reads GAGVSQSPSNKVTEKGKDVELRCDPISGHTALYWYRQSLGQGLEFLIYFQGNSAPDKSGLPSDRFSAERTGGSVSTLTIQRTQQEDSAVYLCASSLDRGPYEQYFGPGTRLTVT.

In its sample, this clone was seen a few times. The V gene is TRBV5-1, the J gene TRBJ1-1; 8 nucleotides agree with TRBD1. The CDR3 contains 18 residues. The germline V gene encodes CDR1 SGHRS and CDR2 YFSETQ. V was clipped by 0 bases and J by 0 bases; unmatched bases: 10. The CDR3 sequence: CASSLDRGVPNMNTEAFF. Written as DNA, the CDR3 is TGCGCCAGCAGCTTGGACAGGGGGGTTCCAAACATGAACACTGAAGCTTTCTTT.

Worth noting for this clone: A junction end diverges from the germline sequence, so it may reflect a read error. Other DNA variants within this sample encode the same CDR3. The chain joins TRBV29-1 to TRBJ1-1, with TRBD1 identical over 11 bases. The CDR3 consists of 14 residues. Germline values: CDR1 SQVTM, CDR2 ANQGSEA. CDR3 region: CSVDARTGGTEAFF. The CDR3 DNA sequence: TGCAGCGTTGATGCTCGGACAGGGGGCACTGAGGCTTTCTTT.

There are a few counts of this clone. The chain links TRBV18 to TRBJ2-2; D gene ambiguous. CDR3 length: 16 residues. Per the germline V gene, CDR1 is KGHSH and CDR2 is LQKENI. Trimming cost V 3 bases and J 1 base, with 12 bases left between them. The CDR3 DNA reads TGTGCCAGCTCACCGGAAGCCAAAAAGAACACCGGGGAGCTGTTTTTT. Translated, it gives CASSPEAKKNTGELFF.

The chain carries TRBV5-1 and TRBJ2-3, with TRBD2 identical over 10 bases. Germline V gene lookup returns CDR1 SGHRS and CDR2 YFSETQ. The CDR3 runs 15 residues. V lost 2 bases and J lost 5; bases outside the gene matches: 5. CDR3 sequence (DNA): TGCGCCAGCAGCTTAGCTAGCGGGAGTCAAGATACGCAGTATTTT. Protein sequence: CASSLASGSQDTQYF.

The chain carries TRBV18 and TRBJ2-1; TRBD2 matches 8 bases. Germline values: CDR1 KGHSH, CDR2 LQKENI. With V trimmed by 2 bases and J by 7 bases, 4 bases remained unmatched. This CDR3 comprises 14 residues. CDR3 in amino acids: CASSPAGGRNEQFF. The CDR3 DNA reads TGTGCCAGCTCACCAGCGGGAGGAAGGAATGAGCAGTTCTTC.

This clone was observed once. The V call is TRBV29-1, the J call TRBJ2-6, with D possibly called TRBD1 or TRBD2 (5 bases each). V lost 2 bases and J lost 2, with 7 bases in between. Germline assignment: CDR1 SQVTM and CDR2 ANQGSEA. The CDR3 is 14 amino acids. The CDR3 spells CSVEMGAGANVLTF. DNA for the CDR3: TGCAGCGTTGAAATGGGGGCTGGGGCCAACGTCCTGACTTTC.

To note about this clone: Other DNA sequences of this sample code for an identical CDR3. The chain employs TRBV25-1 and TRBJ1-2, with unresolved D. Deletions cut 2 bases from V and 8 bases from J, with 6 bases between. The CDR3 has 11 amino acids. CDR1 and CDR2 from the germline V gene are MGHDK and SYGVNS. The CDR3 loop is CASSEGLGYTF. As DNA, the CDR3 is TGTGCCAGCAGTGAAGGTTTAGGCTACACCTTC.

In its sample, this clone was seen once. This chain uses TRBV27 with TRBJ2-7; unclear D gene. CDR1 MNHEY and CDR2 SMNVEV come from the germline V gene (reference sequence). Trimming cost V 8 bases and J 3 bases, with 14 bases left between them. This CDR3 is built from 13 residues. The CDR3 sequence is CASAWAADYEQYF. CDR3 nucleotide sequence: TGTGCCAGCGCCTGGGCGGCCGACTACGAGCAGTACTTC.

In its sample, this clone was seen once. The chain carries TRBV7-8 and TRBJ1-1, with D perhaps matching TRBD1 (5 bases). The V end was cut by 6 bases, the J end by 5 bases, with 16 bases between. The V gene's germline CDR1 is SGHVS and CDR2 FQNEAQ. The CDR3 has 14 residues. CDR3 loop: CASRPTGAGTEAFF. CDR3 sequence (DNA): TGTGCCAGCAGGCCCACTGGGGCCGGGACTGAAGCTTTCTTT.

The gene calls are TRBV28 and TRBJ1-5; D is ambiguous. This CDR3 has 17 residues. Germline assignment: CDR1 MDHEN and CDR2 SYDVKM. V was pared by 5 bases and J by 2 bases, with 19 bases between. The CDR3 is CASSLPQSRRRNQPQHF. CDR3 nucleotide sequence: TGTGCCAGCAGTCTACCCCAGTCCAGGCGACGCAATCAGCCCCAGCATTTT.

The chain is built from TRBV10-3 and TRBJ2-6; unclear D gene. Germline assignment: CDR1 ENHRY and CDR2 SYGVKD. CDR3 length: 12 amino acids. Trimming took 4 bases from V and 4 from J, leaving 2 bases between them. CDR3: CAISGGANVLTF. CDR3 nucleotide sequence: TGTGCCATCAGTGGAGGGGCCAACGTCCTGACTTTC.

J is TRBJ2-1 and V is TRBV6-6, with D perhaps TRBD1 (5 bases). CDR1 and CDR2 from the germline V gene are MNHNY and SVGAGI (reference sequence). CDR3 length equals 15 residues. V was clipped by 6 bases and J by 0 bases, with 12 bases between them. The CDR3 loop reads CASSQGLSSYNEQFF. In DNA form, the CDR3 reads TGTGCCAGCAGCCAGGGTCTTAGCTCCTACAATGAGCAGTTCTTC.

The genes are TRBV9 and TRBJ1-1; D is perhaps TRBD1 (6 bases). Looked up from germline, CDR1 is SGDLS and CDR2 is YYNGEE. CDR3 length equals 15 residues. V was clipped by 3 bases and J by 4 bases, with 16 bases between them. CDR3 sequence (DNA): TGTGCCAGCAGCGGCGTGATGGGGGCGGGCACTGAAGCTTTCTTT. It translates to CASSGVMGAGTEAFF.

The chain employs TRBV6-1 and TRBJ2-1, with 8 positions matching TRBD1. CDR1 and CDR2 from the germline V gene are MNHNS and SASEGT. The CDR3 has 13 amino acids. Losses at the gene ends were 11 bases for V and 9 bases for J; bases not matched to a gene: 12. This CDR3 reads CAVGRGLRGEQFF. CDR3 bases: TGTGCCGTGGGCAGGGGGCTTAGGGGTGAGCAGTTCTTC.

The rearrangement links TRBV19 to TRBJ1-5, with D unresolved. There are 12 residues in the CDR3. Looked up from germline, CDR1 is LNHDA and CDR2 is SQIVND (reference sequence). The V end lost 6 bases, the J end lost 6 bases, and 9 bases lay between the germline ends. CDR3 sequence: CASSLQIQPQHF. The CDR3 coding sequence is TGTGCCAGTAGCCTACAGATTCAGCCCCAGCATTTT.

The chain links TRBV6-1 to TRBJ2-2; 9 positions agree with TRBD1. The length of the CDR3 is 15 residues. Trimming cost V 7 bases and J 4 bases; bases outside gene matches: 7. CDR1 is MNHNS and CDR2 is SASEGT in the germline V gene. In nucleotides, the CDR3 is TGTGCCAGCATGGGACAGGGAGTGAGCACCGGGGAGCTGTTTTTT. This translates into CASMGQGVSTGELFF.

This rearrangement joins TRBV5-1 to TRBJ2-5, with D tentatively TRBD1 (5 bases). The germline V gene encodes CDR1 SGHRS and CDR2 YFSETQ. There are 15 residues in the CDR3. Trimming took off 1 base at V and 4 bases at J, with 14 bases between the two ends. CDR3 DNA: TGCGCCAGCAGCTTGCAGGTCGCGCAGGGAGAGACCCAGTACTTC. It yields the protein CASSLQVAQGETQYF.

The chain carries TRBV11-3 and TRBJ2-3, with 7 bases lining up with TRBD2. This CDR3 has 16 amino acids. Germline V gene data show CDR1 as SGHNT and CDR2 as YENEEA. V gave up 1 base and J gave up 5 bases; unmatched junction bases: 9. Here the CDR3 reads CASSLGVNGGIDTQYF. CDR3 nucleotides: TGTGCCAGCAGCTTAGGGGTTAACGGGGGGATAGATACGCAGTATTTT.

CDR3 bases: TGCGCCAGCAGCTCGACTAGCGGGGGCAAAAACATTCAGTACTTC. Its protein is CASSSTSGGKNIQYF. The chain has TRBV5-1 and TRBJ2-4; 12 bases map to TRBD2. Per the germline V gene, CDR1 is SGHRS and CDR2 is YFSETQ. J gave up 3 bases and V 3 bases, and 1 base lay outside the gene matches. This CDR3 contains 15 residues. The entire variable domain, with the rest obtained from reference TRBV5-1 and TRBJ2-4, is as follows: KAGVTQTPRYLIKTRGQQVTLSCSPISGHRSVSWYQQTPGQGLQFLFEYFSETQRNKGNFPGRFSGRQFSNSRSEMNVSTLELGDSALYLCASSSTSGGKNIQYFGAGTRLSVL.

This clone has just one count. In nucleotides, the CDR3 is TGTGCCAGCAGTTACCGGGACGGCTCCTACAATGAGCAGTTCTTC. Its protein product is CASSYRDGSYNEQFF. The chain uses TRBV6-6 and TRBJ2-1; D might be TRBD1 or TRBD2, each matching 5 bases. Per germline, CDR1 MNHNY and CDR2 SVGAGI (reference sequence). V was trimmed by 2 bases and J by 0 bases, leaving 8 bases between them. The CDR3 length is 15 residues.